This passage covers 9 T cell receptor beta chains from one sample sequenced in a study of OX40 agonist ivuxolimab in advanced cancers. Profiled with immunoSEQ multiplex PCR; TCRdb holds only in-frame clones, not every one. The repertoire includes roughly 35,000 clones, 88% of them detected once, and less than 5% sits in the top ten. Sequencing used CD4+ or CD8+ T cells sorted from blood, obtained in a trial of the OX40 agonist ivuxolimab. The receptors shown here come from an adult with an advanced solid tumor such as melanoma, head and neck, liver or kidney cancer.

The chain uses TRBV5-5 and TRBJ2-3; perhaps TRBD1 as D (6 bases). The length of the CDR3 is 13 residues. Trimming stripped 3 bases from V and 4 bases from J, with 9 bases between. Per germline, CDR1 SGHKS and CDR2 YYEKEE (reference sequence). CDR3 loop: CASSSRGSDTQYF. CDR3 bases: TGTGCCAGCAGCTCGAGGGGGTCAGATACGCAGTATTTT.

The sample holds one count of this clone. The chain couples TRBV30 to TRBJ2-7; D gene ambiguous. Germline V gene lookup returns CDR1 GTSNPN and CDR2 SVGIG (reference sequence). V was trimmed by 5 bases and J by 1 base, leaving 6 bases between them. The CDR3 has 11 amino acids. In DNA, the CDR3 is TGTGCCTGGTCAATATCCTACGAGCAGTACTTC. Its protein is CAWSISYEQYF.

The chain is built from TRBV5-5 and TRBJ2-7; TRBD1 matches at 8 bases. Germline lookup yields CDR1 SGHKS and CDR2 YYEKEE (reference sequence). The CDR3 runs 15 residues. The trim removed 2 bases at V and 4 bases at J, leaving 8 bases unmatched. CDR3 bases: TGTGCCAGCAGCTTATCCAGGACAGGGTTATACGAGCAGTACTTC. It encodes CASSLSRTGLYEQYF.

The V gene is TRBV27, the J gene TRBJ2-2; tentatively, D is TRBD1 or TRBD2 (5 bases each). The CDR3 consists of 13 residues. V dropped 8 bases and J dropped 4 bases, with 11 bases sitting between them. Germline CDR1 is MNHEY and CDR2 is SMNVEV (reference sequence). CDR3 amino acids: CASLGGPTGELFF. CDR3 bases: TGTGCCAGCCTTGGGGGACCCACCGGGGAGCTGTTTTTT.

The chain links TRBV9 to TRBJ1-4, with 10 bases aligning to TRBD1. The CDR3 runs 16 residues. Germline loops: CDR1 SGDLS, CDR2 YYNGEE. Unmatched junction bases numbered 9, after V lost 0 bases and J lost 10 bases. CDR3 amino acids: CASSVVNGTGVRKLFF. The DNA for the CDR3 is TGTGCCAGCAGCGTAGTCAACGGGACAGGGGTAAGAAAACTGTTTTTT. The whole variable domain, remainder taken from reference TRBV9 and TRBJ1-4, is DSGVTQTPKHLITATGQRVTLRCSPRSGDLSVYWYQQSLDQGLQFLIQYYNGEERAKGNILERFSAQQFPDLHSELNLSSLELGDSALYFCASSVVNGTGVRKLFFGSGTQLSVL.

This clone was recorded only once. The V and J genes are TRBV6-1 and TRBJ1-2, with no clear D. V lost 5 bases and J lost 5, with 3 bases in between. CDR1 and CDR2 (germline): MNHNS, SASEGT. This CDR3 is 10 amino acids long. CDR3 sequence: CASSFYGYTF. CDR3 DNA sequence: TGTGCCAGCAGTTTTTATGGCTACACCTTC.

This clone was seen a single time. This chain uses TRBV18 with TRBJ2-5; 7 bases map to TRBD2. The CDR3 runs 16 residues. Germline V lookup: CDR1 KGHSH, CDR2 LQKENI. V lost 3 bases and J lost 4; bases outside the gene matches: 11. CDR3 region: CASSPRLADGGETQYF. In nucleotides, the CDR3 is TGTGCCAGCTCACCCCGGCTAGCGGATGGGGGAGAGACCCAGTACTTC.

This clone was observed a single time. The genes are TRBV30 and TRBJ1-2, with unresolved D. The germline V gene has CDR1 GTSNPN and CDR2 SVGIG (reference sequence). The CDR3 contains 16 residues. The V gene lost 0 bases and the J gene lost 2 bases, with 16 bases spanning the gap. The chain's CDR3 is CAWSVHRERENYGYTF. The DNA for the CDR3 is TGTGCCTGGAGTGTACATAGGGAAAGGGAGAACTATGGCTACACCTTC.

This clone was found once. The J gene is TRBJ2-3, the V gene TRBV10-3; 14 nucleotides line up with TRBD2. Per the germline V gene, CDR1 is ENHRY and CDR2 is SYGVKD. V shed 4 bases, J shed 4 bases, and the junction held 7 bases outside the gene matches. The CDR3 extends over 17 amino acids. This CDR3 reads CAISVRTSGGIADTQYF. CDR3 nucleotide sequence: TGTGCCATCAGTGTTAGGACTAGCGGGGGGATCGCAGATACGCAGTATTTT.